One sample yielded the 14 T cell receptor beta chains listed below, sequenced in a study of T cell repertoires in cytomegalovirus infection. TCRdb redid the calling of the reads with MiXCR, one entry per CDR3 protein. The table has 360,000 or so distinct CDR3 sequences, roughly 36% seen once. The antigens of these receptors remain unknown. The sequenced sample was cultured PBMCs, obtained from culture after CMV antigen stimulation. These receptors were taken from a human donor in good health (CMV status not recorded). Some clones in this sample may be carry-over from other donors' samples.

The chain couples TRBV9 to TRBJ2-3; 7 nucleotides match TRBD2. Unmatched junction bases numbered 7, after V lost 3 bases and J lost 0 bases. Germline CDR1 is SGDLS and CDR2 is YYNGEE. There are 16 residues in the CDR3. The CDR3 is CASSGLAGSSTDTQYF. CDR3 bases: TGTGCCAGCAGCGGATTAGCGGGCTCTAGCACAGATACGCAGTATTTT.

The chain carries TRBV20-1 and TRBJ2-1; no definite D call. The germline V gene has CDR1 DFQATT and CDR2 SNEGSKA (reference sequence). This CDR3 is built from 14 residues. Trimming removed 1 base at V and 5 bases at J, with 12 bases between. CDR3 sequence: CSARGLKPDNEQFF. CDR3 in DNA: TGCAGTGCTAGAGGACTCAAACCAGACAATGAGCAGTTCTTC.

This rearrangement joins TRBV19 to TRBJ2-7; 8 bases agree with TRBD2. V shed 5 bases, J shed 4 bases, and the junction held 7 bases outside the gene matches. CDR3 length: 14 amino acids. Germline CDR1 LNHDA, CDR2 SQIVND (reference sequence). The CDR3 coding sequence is TGTGCCAGTAGTTCCCTAGCGGGCTTATACGAGCAGTACTTC. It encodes CASSSLAGLYEQYF.

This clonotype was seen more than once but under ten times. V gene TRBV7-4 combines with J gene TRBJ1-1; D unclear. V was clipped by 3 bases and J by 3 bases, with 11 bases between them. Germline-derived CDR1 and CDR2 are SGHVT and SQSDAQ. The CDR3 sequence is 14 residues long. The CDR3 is CASSFEGSHTEAFF. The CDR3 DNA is TGTGCCAGCAGCTTCGAAGGCAGTCACACTGAAGCTTTCTTT.

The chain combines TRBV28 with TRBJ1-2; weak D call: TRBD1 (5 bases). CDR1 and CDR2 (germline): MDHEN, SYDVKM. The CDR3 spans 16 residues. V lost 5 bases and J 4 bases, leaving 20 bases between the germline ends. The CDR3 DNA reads TGTGCCAGCAGTCCCGGAACCGACAGCGGGTTCTATGGCTACACCTTC. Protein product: CASSPGTDSGFYGYTF.

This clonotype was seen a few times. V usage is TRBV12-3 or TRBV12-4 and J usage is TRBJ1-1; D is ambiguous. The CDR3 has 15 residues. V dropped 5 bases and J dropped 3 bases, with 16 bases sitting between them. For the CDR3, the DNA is TGTGCCAGCAGTCCCCCCCTTTGGAGGGACACTGAAGCTTTCTTT. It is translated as CASSPPLWRDTEAFF.

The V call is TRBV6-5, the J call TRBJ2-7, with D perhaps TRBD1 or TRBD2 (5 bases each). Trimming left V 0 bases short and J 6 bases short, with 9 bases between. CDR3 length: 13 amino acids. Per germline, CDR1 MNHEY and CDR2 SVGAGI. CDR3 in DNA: TGTGCCAGCAGTTACTCAACTAGGGGCGAGCAGTACTTC. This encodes CASSYSTRGEQYF.

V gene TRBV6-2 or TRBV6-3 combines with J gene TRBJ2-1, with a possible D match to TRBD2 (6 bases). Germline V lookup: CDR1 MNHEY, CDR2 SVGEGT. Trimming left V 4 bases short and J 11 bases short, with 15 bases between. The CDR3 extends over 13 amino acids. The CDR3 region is CASSSFGLAKQFF. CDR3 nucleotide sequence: TGTGCCAGCAGTTCTTTTGGGCTAGCGAAGCAGTTCTTC.

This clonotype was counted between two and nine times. The CDR3 sequence is CASTDQGGTEAFF. The DNA for the CDR3 is TGTGCCAGTACCGACCAAGGGGGCACTGAAGCTTTCTTT. The chain uses TRBV19 and TRBJ1-1; tentative D call: TRBD1 (6 bases). The V end was cut by 7 bases, the J end by 4 bases, with 13 bases between. Per germline, CDR1 LNHDA and CDR2 SQIVND (reference sequence). The CDR3 has 13 amino acids.

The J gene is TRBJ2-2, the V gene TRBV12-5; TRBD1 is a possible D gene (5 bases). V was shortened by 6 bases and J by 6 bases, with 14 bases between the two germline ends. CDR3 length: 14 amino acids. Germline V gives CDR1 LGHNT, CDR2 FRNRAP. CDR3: CASGTQGNAGELFF. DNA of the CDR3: TGTGCTAGTGGAACTCAGGGAAATGCCGGGGAGCTGTTTTTT.

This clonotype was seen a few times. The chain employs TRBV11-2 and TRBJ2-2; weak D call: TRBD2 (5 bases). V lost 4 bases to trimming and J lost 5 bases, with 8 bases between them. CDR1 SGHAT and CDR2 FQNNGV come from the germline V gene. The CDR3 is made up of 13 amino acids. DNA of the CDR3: TGTGCCAGCAGCTGGATAGCGACCGGGGAGCTGTTTTTT. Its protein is CASSWIATGELFF.

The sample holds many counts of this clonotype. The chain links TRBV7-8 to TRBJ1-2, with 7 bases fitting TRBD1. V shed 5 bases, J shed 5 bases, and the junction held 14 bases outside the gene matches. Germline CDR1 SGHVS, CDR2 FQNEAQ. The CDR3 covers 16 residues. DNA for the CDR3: TGTGCCAGCAGCCGGGGTTTAGGACAGGCGCGGTATGGCTACACCTTC. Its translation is CASSRGLGQARYGYTF.

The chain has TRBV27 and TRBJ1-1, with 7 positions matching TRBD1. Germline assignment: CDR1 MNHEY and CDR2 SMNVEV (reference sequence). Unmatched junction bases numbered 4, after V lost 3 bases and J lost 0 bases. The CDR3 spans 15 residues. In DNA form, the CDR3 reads TGTGCCAGCAGTTTCCAGGGACAGATGAACACTGAAGCTTTCTTT. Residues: CASSFQGQMNTEAFF.

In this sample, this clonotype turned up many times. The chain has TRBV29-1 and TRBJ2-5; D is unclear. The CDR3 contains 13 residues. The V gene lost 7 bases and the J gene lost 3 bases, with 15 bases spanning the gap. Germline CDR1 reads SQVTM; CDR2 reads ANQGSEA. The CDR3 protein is CSGEPGGEETQYF. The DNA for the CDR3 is TGCAGCGGGGAACCGGGTGGAGAAGAGACCCAGTACTTC. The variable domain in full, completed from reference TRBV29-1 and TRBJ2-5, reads SAVISQKPSRDICQRGTSLTIQCQVDSQVTMMFWYRQQPGQSLTLIATANQGSEATYESGFVIDKFPISRPNLTFSTLTVSNMSPEDSSIYLCSGEPGGEETQYFGPGTRLLVL.